This T cell receptor (beta chain) was observed in a study of blood T cell repertoires in COVID-19. Study as a whole: Both acute and convalescent COVID-19 samples were obtained from the United States, Italy and Spain.

This clone came up a few times. Under the authors' procedure: It was from reference gene primer amplification that nucleated cell counts were estimated. This table comes from immunoSEQ multiplex PCR, and its TCRdb copy is limited to in-frame clones, with some not included. V, J and clone size derive from that table, while D and trimming were established from the DNA sequence. Here the sample spans about 200,000 clones, roughly 87% being singletons. Germline V gene sequence: CDR1 SGHNT, CDR2 YYREEE (reference sequence). V lost 5 bases and J lost 1, with 12 bases in between. There are 14 residues in the CDR3.

The sequence was collected from a man aged 60-69 years with active or convalescent COVID-19. The sequenced material came from peripheral blood. The V gene is TRBV5-4, the J gene TRBJ1-2, with D possibly TRBD1 on 6 matching bases. Here the CDR3 reads CASRREGGNYGYTF. The CDR3, as DNA: TGTGCCAGCAGGAGGGAAGGGGGTAACTATGGCTACACCTTC.